The TCR beta chain under discussion was sequenced for a study of long-term antiretroviral therapy in people with HIV (dated by TCRdb to between 2020 and 2023). With respect to the entire study: The earliest samples were collected approximately a decade before the 2015 WHO recommendation for immediate ART, a period when ART was typically delayed until CD4 counts fell. A retrospective serial study tested whether changes in peripheral blood TRB repertoire composition and diversity were associated with ART initiation and durable HIV suppression. Among the approximately 30 participants with HIV, about a dozen were female. No cross-contamination during QIAcube processing turned up in test extractions that ran a monoclonal T-cell line alongside 30 or so polyclonal samples. From some 28 adults with confirmed HIV infection, the cohort provided some 200 cryopreserved PBMC samples, gathered serially across a mean of approximately six years (range 1-12). What the study reported, not specific to this receptor: Inferences about post-ART repertoire changes are limited because no data were available on ART adherence, viral resistance or therapy changes. Because cell numbers in pre-ART samples were limited, unsorted PBMC were profiled instead of sorted CD4+ and CD8+ T cells. ART initiation was associated with a significant increase in TRB diversity, but diversity stayed significantly below transplant donor controls even after long-term ART. Since PBMC availability was limited, sequencing covered only the TCR beta chain, with no alpha chain pairing. Expanded TRB clones identified before ART initiation dominated the repertoire across all time points, though the dominance fluctuated and decreased in many PLHIV after ART. HIV repertoires had narrower CDR3 length ranges than controls, and the network structure suggested an antigen-experienced repertoire that shifted only slightly toward naive after ART. The samples span the years 2004 to 2017, and the ART regimens used at that time may not be as effective as current regimens.

Participants were included only if at least one PBMC sample before ART initiation and at least two post-ART samples were available. Every participant with HIV received treatment in the United States of America. Before DNA extraction, cryopreserved samples of roughly 0.85-10 million PBMC were thawed and washed. At the time of the earliest PBMC sample, participants with HIV were aged between roughly 23 and 60 years. PBMC samples from each participant spanned 1-4 timepoints before ART initiation and 2-8 timepoints after ART initiation, with a median of 7 samples. Serial HIV viral load, CD4+ T-cell count, ART history and demographic data were obtained for every participant. Genomic DNA was extracted from unsorted PBMC with a Qiagen kit on a QIAcube, with processing performed in batches of 12 samples. Counted from cysteine to phenylalanine, this CDR3 has 12 amino acids. Of all the DNA, just the CDR3 is kept, 36 bases in frame from base 1. The V and J ends are trimmed by 4 bases and 5 bases, leaving 7 bases between them.

Remarks on this clone: Its antigen is unknown. Base-call qualities are not available, and no considerably larger clone is one nucleotide away.

Sequencing of the TRB variable region was done with the immunoSEQ hsTCRB v3.0 assay at survey level resolution. The targeted TRB sequencing depth was about 35,000-55,000 T-cell genomes per sample. An Illumina MiSeq with a v3 150-cycle kit was used to sequence the pooled TRB libraries. As for the authors' bioinformatics: Repertoire analysis was run in R within a reproducible Nextflow workflow that covered QC, data transformation and analysis. LymphoSeq2, an R package for AIRR-Seq data exploration, was used to implement custom analyses. Several samples that yielded fewer than 5000 total TRB sequences were excluded, so that 150 to 200 HIV repertoires were analyzed. Among the approximately 190 retained HIV repertoires, some 60 were collected before ART initiation and under 150 after ART initiation. Each repertoire was downsampled to 5000 TRB nucleotide sequences, and summary statistics were averaged across 100 downsampling iterations. The analysis kept only TRB sequences whose CDR3 regions were at least seven amino acids long. Diversity was measured with a Shannon entropy-derived clonality score and the Gini coefficient. In repertoire networks, the top 5000 CDR3 amino acid sequences were linked whenever an edit distance of one separated two sequences. For TRB CDR3 amino acid sequences, GLIPH2 was used to predict antigen specificity groups and MHC restriction. CDR3 amino acid sequences were matched against VDJdb and McPAS-TCR to flag known CMV, EBV, HIV or tissue antigen associations. Pre-ART, post-ART and control groups were compared with Wilcoxon signed-rank tests and Holm-Bonferroni correction. The immuneACCESS repertoire file appears here via TCRdb, limited to in-frame rearrangements. These files lack a portion of the clones; in checked studies, under half of the deficit traces to unresolved V genes, and the cause of the others is not known. V, J and clone size are those of that table, while D and trimming were read from the DNA. The sample data list over 25,000 clones, and roughly 87% of these were observed just once. The ten largest account for roughly 13% of the sample.

The V and J segments used are TRBV23-1 and TRBJ2-3; possibly the D gene is TRBD1, per 5 matching bases. TRBV23-1 is recorded as an ORF, its role being uncertain. The sequence was collected from a man aged 18-30 years with HIV. The sample here was unsorted PBMCs, taken 1.1 years after starting antiretroviral therapy. The CDR3 in this case is CASSPGLDTQYF. The nucleotides are TGCGCCAGCAGTCCAGGGTTAGATACGCAGTATTTT.